Listed below are T cell receptor beta chains from one sample, sequenced in a study of Ad26.COV2.S vaccination and SARS-CoV-2 variants. Generated by immunoSEQ multiplex PCR, the TCRdb table keeps only in-frame clones and is missing some. The sample includes about 350,000 clones, 92% of them seen just once. Sequencing was performed on peripheral blood, taken after recovery from COVID-19. The receptors were sampled from a human donor who had recovered from COVID-19. Both conserved end residues are part of each CDR3. Fields, in order: V gene, J gene, D gene, CDR3 protein. D genes are given only for firm matches.

V gene: TRBV6-2/TRBV6-3
J gene: TRBJ1-1
D gene: -
CDR3 protein: CASSYSGLEGLAFF

V gene: TRBV6-2/TRBV6-3
J gene: TRBJ1-5
D gene: TRBD1
CDR3 protein: CASSRDRGGGNQPQHF

V gene: TRBV5-6
J gene: TRBJ1-1
D gene: -
CDR3 protein: CASSLSGGTEAFF

V gene: TRBV24-1
J gene: TRBJ1-2
D gene: -
CDR3 protein: CATSDPTRDYGYTF

V gene: TRBV5-6
J gene: TRBJ1-1
D gene: -
CDR3 protein: CASSLAGRNTEAFF

V gene: TRBV6-5
J gene: TRBJ2-7
D gene: TRBD1
CDR3 protein: CASSYSGQPHEQYF

V gene: TRBV25-1
J gene: TRBJ1-1
D gene: TRBD1
CDR3 protein: CASSPNGWTGFTEAFF

V gene: TRBV4-1
J gene: TRBJ2-7
D gene: -
CDR3 protein: CASSQDGRYEQYF

V gene: TRBV6-1
J gene: TRBJ2-1
D gene: -
CDR3 protein: CASSEAGYNEQFF

V gene: TRBV12-3/TRBV12-4
J gene: TRBJ1-2
D gene: -
CDR3 protein: CASSFSGKGYTF

V gene: TRBV6-2/TRBV6-3
J gene: TRBJ2-5
D gene: -
CDR3 protein: CASSYGGGDSQETQYF

V gene: TRBV29-1
J gene: TRBJ2-7
D gene: TRBD1
CDR3 protein: CSGGQGAYEQYF

V gene: TRBV7-9
J gene: TRBJ1-5
D gene: TRBD1
CDR3 protein: CASTLGGTGDQPQHF

V gene: TRBV5-1
J gene: TRBJ2-7
D gene: -
CDR3 protein: CASSFDSYEQYF

V gene: TRBV10-3
J gene: TRBJ2-1
D gene: -
CDR3 protein: CAISHIDRSYNEQFF

V gene: TRBV28
J gene: TRBJ2-7
D gene: TRBD1
CDR3 protein: CASILSGTGGYEQYF

V gene: TRBV19
J gene: TRBJ1-2
D gene: -
CDR3 protein: CASSPGPLVGYTF

V gene: TRBV9
J gene: TRBJ1-5
D gene: -
CDR3 protein: CASSGSPNQPQHF